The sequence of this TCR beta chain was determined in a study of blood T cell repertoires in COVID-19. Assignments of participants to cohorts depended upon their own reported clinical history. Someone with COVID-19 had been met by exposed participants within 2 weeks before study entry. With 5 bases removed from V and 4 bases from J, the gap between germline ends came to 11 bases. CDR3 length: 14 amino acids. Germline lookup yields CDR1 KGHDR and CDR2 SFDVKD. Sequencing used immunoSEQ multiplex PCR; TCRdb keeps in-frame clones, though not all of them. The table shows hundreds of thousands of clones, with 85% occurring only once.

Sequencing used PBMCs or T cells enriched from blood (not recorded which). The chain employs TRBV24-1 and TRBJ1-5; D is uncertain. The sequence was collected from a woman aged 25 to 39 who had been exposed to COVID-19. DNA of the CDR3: TGTGCCACCAGTGTCTCAGGTATGAATCAGCCCCAGCATTTT. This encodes CATSVSGMNQPQHF.